One sample yielded the 30 T cell receptor beta chains listed below, sequenced in a study of cytomegalovirus exposure and HLA in healthy donors. The study ran its PCR with 60 Vbeta and 13 Jbeta primers. Data came from immunoSEQ multiplex PCR; TCRdb stores just in-frame clones and leaves some out. The sample has 75,000 to 95,000 clones, approximately 84% seen once. The specimen was PBMCs. All receptors come from a woman younger than 35 in good health and CMV-seropositive.

The chain recombines TRBV27 with TRBJ2-5; TRBD1 matches at 10 bases. The end of the DNA fits TRBJ2-7 better, so the J call may be wrong. CDR1 is MNHEY and CDR2 is SMNVEV in the germline V gene (reference sequence). The CDR3 runs to 15 residues. The CDR3 sequence: CASRSTGGVAYEQYF. CDR3 DNA: TGTGCCAGCAGATCGACAGGGGGCGTCGCTTACGAGCAGTACTTC.

By sample fraction, this clone is medium-sized. The J gene is TRBJ1-1, the V gene TRBV19, with a weak D call TRBD1 (5 bases). V was shortened by 7 bases and J by 5 bases, with 20 bases between the two germline ends. CDR3 length: 15 residues. CDR1 is LNHDA and CDR2 is SQIVND in the germline V gene (reference sequence). The CDR3 bases are TGTGCCAGTATGGGGACTTGGGGAGGTTTGACTGAAGCTTTCTTT. Translating gives CASMGTWGGLTEAFF.

The table lists this clone with a few counts. The chain is built from TRBV7-9 and TRBJ2-1; D gene unclear. Trimming left V 5 bases short and J 3 bases short, with 8 bases between. CDR1 is SEHNR and CDR2 is FQNEAQ in the germline V gene (reference sequence). The CDR3 spans 13 residues. The chain's CDR3 is CASSPPLYNEQFF. The CDR3 nucleotides read TGTGCCAGCAGCCCTCCCCTCTACAATGAGCAGTTCTTC.

This chain connects TRBV7-8 to TRBJ2-2; D gene ambiguous. Trimming removed 2 bases at V and 5 bases at J, with 9 bases between. Germline lookup yields CDR1 SGHVS and CDR2 FQNEAQ. This CDR3 spans 14 amino acids. CDR3 nucleotide sequence: TGTGCCAGCAGCTTACGGCGGATGACCGGGGAGCTGTTTTTT. This gives the protein CASSLRRMTGELFF.

The chain has TRBV5-1 and TRBJ1-1, with 8 bases identical to TRBD1. V gave up 2 bases and J gave up 3 bases; unmatched junction bases: 6. Germline V CDR1 and CDR2: SGHRS, YFSETQ. The CDR3 runs 15 residues. This CDR3 reads CASSLSGGDYTEAFF. CDR3 DNA sequence: TGCGCCAGCAGCTTATCAGGGGGCGATTACACTGAAGCTTTCTTT.

The gene calls are TRBV7-2 and TRBJ1-5, with unresolved D. V was shortened by 1 base and J by 1 base, with 8 bases between the two germline ends. Germline CDR1 is SGHTA and CDR2 is FQGNSA. The CDR3 spans 15 residues. CDR3 nucleotide sequence: TGTGCCAGCAGCTTAGTTAGCGAGAGCAATCAGCCCCAGCATTTT. Translating it yields CASSLVSESNQPQHF.

This chain uses TRBV27 with TRBJ2-7; TRBD1 matches 10 bases. CDR1 MNHEY and CDR2 SMNVEV come from the germline V gene (reference sequence). The CDR3 spans 12 residues. Trimming removed 8 bases from V and 6 bases from J; junction bases left unmatched: 4. CDR3 DNA: TGTGCCAGCGGGACAGGGGTGGTCGAGCAGTACTTC. As protein: CASGTGVVEQYF.

The V call is TRBV27, the J call TRBJ2-5; no clear D gene. V dropped 3 bases and J dropped 2 bases, with 13 bases sitting between them. The CDR3 sequence is 15 residues long. Germline CDR1 and CDR2: MNHEY and SMNVEV (reference sequence). The DNA for the CDR3 is TGTGCCAGCAGTTTTTCATACTCTAGGCAAGAGACCCAGTACTTC. It encodes CASSFSYSRQETQYF.

This rearrangement joins TRBV2 to TRBJ1-2; D is undetermined. CDR3 length: 13 amino acids. Germline CDR1 is SNHLY and CDR2 is FYNNEI. The V end lost 0 bases, the J end lost 4 bases, and 6 bases lay between the germline ends. CDR3 nucleotides: TGTGCCAGCAGTGAAGCGTTCGGCTATGGCTACACCTTC. Translated: CASSEAFGYGYTF.

This chain uses TRBV15 with TRBJ1-6; D possibly corresponds to TRBD1 (6 bases). Germline-derived CDR1 and CDR2 are LNHNV and YYDKDF (reference sequence). The CDR3 totals 15 residues. Trimming removed 3 bases from V and 9 bases from J, with 15 bases in between. This CDR3 is CATSRGAGAGSPLHF. CDR3 DNA sequence: TGTGCCACCAGCAGGGGGGCAGGAGCTGGTTCACCCCTCCACTTT.

This chain uses TRBV7-9 with TRBJ2-7; 7 bases fit TRBD2. Germline V lookup: CDR1 SEHNR, CDR2 FQNEAQ (reference sequence). The CDR3 loop spans 15 amino acids. Trimming cost V 5 bases and J 3 bases; bases outside gene matches: 10. The CDR3 bases are TGTGCCAGCAGCCCCGGGACTATGACCTACTACGAGCAGTACTTC. Protein: CASSPGTMTYYEQYF.

This sequence joins TRBV18 and TRBJ1-3; TRBD1 matches at 7 bases. Germline values: CDR1 KGHSH, CDR2 LQKENI. This CDR3 region has 15 residues. V gave up 6 bases and J gave up 1 base; unmatched junction bases: 6. The CDR3 region has the DNA TGTGCCAGCTCCGAACAGGGGACTTCTGGAAACACCATATATTTT. Translation: CASSEQGTSGNTIYF.

V and J are TRBV2 and TRBJ2-3; 8 nucleotides align to TRBD1. Germline V lookup: CDR1 SNHLY, CDR2 FYNNEI. CDR3 length: 15 residues. Trimming cost V 10 bases and J 2 bases; bases outside gene matches: 11. The CDR3 DNA reads as TGTGCCACTCAGGACAGGGAGGAATACACAGATACGCAGTATTTT. Encoded protein: CATQDREEYTDTQYF.

The chain is built from TRBV27 and TRBJ2-4; TRBD1 might be the D (6 bases). Germline loops: CDR1 MNHEY, CDR2 SMNVEV (reference sequence). This CDR3 has 14 residues. With 2 bases removed from V and 9 bases from J, the gap between germline ends came to 14 bases. The CDR3 is CASSLRTGQTIQYF. The CDR3, as DNA: TGTGCCAGCAGTTTACGAACGGGACAAACCATTCAGTACTTC.

V and J are TRBV12-5 and TRBJ2-1; 8 bases map to TRBD1. Germline V gives CDR1 LGHNT, CDR2 FRNRAP. There are 16 residues in the CDR3. V was clipped by 0 bases and J by 2 bases; unmatched bases: 3. The CDR3 DNA is TGTGCTAGTGGTTTGGTGACCAGGGGGCCCTACAATGAGCAGTTCTTC. Translated: CASGLVTRGPYNEQFF.

A few counts support this clone. The J gene is TRBJ1-5, the V gene TRBV6-5, with TRBD1 as a possible D gene (6 bases). Germline values: CDR1 MNHEY, CDR2 SVGAGI. Trimming stripped 2 bases from V and 4 bases from J, with 6 bases between. CDR3 length: 13 residues. CDR3 protein: CASSYQGNQPQHF. DNA for the CDR3: TGTGCCAGCAGTTACCAGGGGAATCAGCCCCAGCATTTT.

This clone appeared a single time. The chain recombines TRBV7-2 with TRBJ2-3; D is ambiguous. Germline CDR1 SGHTA, CDR2 FQGNSA. V shed 5 bases and J shed 0 bases, with 6 bases lying between them. This CDR3 is built from 13 residues. DNA of the CDR3: TGTGCCAGCAGCGCGGCCAGCACAGATACGCAGTATTTT. This codes for CASSAASTDTQYF.

This sequence joins TRBV6-5 and TRBJ1-2; D unresolved. Germline assignment: CDR1 MNHEY and CDR2 SVGAGI. This CDR3 has 14 residues. V was cut by 6 bases and J by 4 bases, with 15 bases left in between. In DNA, the CDR3 is TGTGCCAGCAGCCGCGGTATAGGGAGCTATGGCTACACCTTC. It codes for CASSRGIGSYGYTF.

The genes are TRBV5-1 and TRBJ1-1; 7 bases align to TRBD1. The germline CDR1 and CDR2 sequences are SGHRS and YFSETQ. Trimming at V came to 4 bases and at J to 1 base, leaving 7 bases not matched to a gene. The CDR3 runs to 15 residues. CDR3 coding DNA: TGCGCCAGCAGCATCCACAGGGGAGCGAACACTGAAGCTTTCTTT. Its translation is CASSIHRGANTEAFF.

This rearrangement joins TRBV4-2 to TRBJ2-2; no reliable D call. Germline CDR1 and CDR2: LGHNA and YNFKEQ. Trimming cost V 1 base and J 8 bases, with 14 bases left between them. This CDR3 is 15 amino acids long. CDR3 residues: CASSQGRSVLGELFF. CDR3 nucleotides: TGTGCCAGCAGCCAAGGCCGGTCGGTGTTGGGGGAGCTGTTTTTT.

There are a few counts of this clone. The chain recombines TRBV10-2 with TRBJ1-3; D is perhaps TRBD1 (6 bases). The CDR3 has 16 residues. Trimming shortened V by 6 bases and J by 0 bases, and 15 bases separated the two germline ends. The germline gives CDR1 WSHSY, CDR2 SAAADI. The CDR3 DNA sequence: TGCGCCAGCAGGGACCACAGGGTGACCTCTGGAAACACCATATATTTT. It specifies CASRDHRVTSGNTIYF.

The rearrangement joins TRBV5-1 to TRBJ1-2; maybe TRBD1 (6 bases). The V gene lost 4 bases and the J gene lost 2 bases, with 9 bases spanning the gap. Germline CDR1 SGHRS, CDR2 YFSETQ. The CDR3 is 13 amino acids. CDR3 in amino acids: CASSVGQNYGYTF. The CDR3 region has the DNA TGCGCCAGCAGCGTAGGACAGAACTATGGCTACACCTTC. Looking up the rest from reference TRBV5-1 and TRBJ1-2 gives the full variable domain: KAGVTQTPRYLIKTRGQQVTLSCSPISGHRSVSWYQQTPGQGLQFLFEYFSETQRNKGNFPGRFSGRQFSNSRSEMNVSTLELGDSALYLCASSVGQNYGYTFGSGTRLTVV.

Written as DNA, the CDR3 is TGTGCCAGTAGTATCAGGGGCTTCACAGATACGCAGTATTTT. It is translated as CASSIRGFTDTQYF. The rearrangement uses TRBV19 and TRBJ2-3; D is possibly TRBD1 (6 bases). Per the germline V gene, CDR1 is LNHDA and CDR2 is SQIVND (reference sequence). Trimming removed 3 bases from V and 2 bases from J, with 9 bases in between. CDR3 length: 14 amino acids. Based on the CDR3 plus reference TRBV19 and TRBJ2-3, the full variable domain is DGGITQSPKYLFRKEGQNVTLSCEQNLNHDAMYWYRQDPGQGLRLIYYSQIVNDFQKGDIAEGYSVSREKKESFPLTVTSAQKNPTAFYLCASSIRGFTDTQYFGPGTRLTVL.

The chain recombines TRBV7-9 with TRBJ2-7; 10 bases align to TRBD2. The CDR3 is 17 amino acids. Trimming at V came to 5 bases and at J to 0 bases, leaving 10 bases not matched to a gene. Germline V CDR1 and CDR2: SEHNR, FQNEAQ (reference sequence). The DNA for the CDR3 is TGTGCCAGCAGCACCCGGACAGGGACTAGCGACTCCTACGAGCAGTACTTC. Translating gives CASSTRTGTSDSYEQYF.

The chain uses TRBV30 and TRBJ2-1; 13 nucleotides match TRBD2. Per germline, CDR1 GTSNPN and CDR2 SVGIG (reference sequence). With V trimmed by 2 bases and J by 12 bases, 10 bases remained unmatched. This CDR3 region has 15 residues. CDR3 sequence (DNA): TGTGCCTGGAGTCCAGGACTAGCGGGAGACTGGCGGCAGTTCTTC. Its translation is CAWSPGLAGDWRQFF.

The genes are TRBV29-1 and TRBJ2-5; perhaps TRBD2 as D (6 bases). The CDR3 is made up of 13 amino acids. The V gene lost 7 bases and the J gene lost 4 bases, with 16 bases spanning the gap. The germline V gene has CDR1 SQVTM and CDR2 ANQGSEA. The CDR3 region is CSATVGEAETQYF. As DNA, the CDR3 is TGCAGCGCTACGGTGGGGGAGGCAGAGACCCAGTACTTC.

This chain links TRBV27 with TRBJ2-3; 14 positions match TRBD2. The CDR3 has 18 residues. In germline, CDR1 is MNHEY, CDR2 SMNVEV (reference sequence). The trim removed 4 bases at V and 2 bases at J, leaving 8 bases unmatched. The CDR3 protein is CASSSGVTSGRATDTQYF. The CDR3 DNA reads as TGTGCCAGCAGTTCTGGGGTGACTAGCGGGAGGGCCACAGATACGCAGTATTTT.

In its sample, this clone was seen once. The V gene is TRBV2, the J gene TRBJ1-2; 9 bases line up with TRBD1. Losses at the gene ends were 5 bases for V and 4 bases for J; bases not matched to a gene: 5. The germline V gene has CDR1 SNHLY and CDR2 FYNNEI. The CDR3 loop spans 14 amino acids. Here the CDR3 reads CASSPGTGSYGYTF. The CDR3 DNA follows: TGTGCCAGCAGTCCCGGGACAGGGAGCTATGGCTACACCTTC.

The chain is built from TRBV30 and TRBJ1-5, with D perhaps TRBD1 (5 bases). Germline CDR1 reads GTSNPN; CDR2 reads SVGIG (reference sequence). The V gene lost 3 bases and the J gene lost 4 bases, with 10 bases spanning the gap. CDR3 length: 13 residues. As DNA, the CDR3 is TGTGCCTGGAGCGGGGGGGGGAATCAGCCCCAGCATTTT. Amino acid sequence: CAWSGGGNQPQHF.

The count of this clone is one. The chain links TRBV5-1 to TRBJ2-2; D is perhaps TRBD1 (5 bases). CDR1 is SGHRS and CDR2 is YFSETQ in the germline V gene. V was pared by 2 bases and J by 3 bases, with 8 bases between. This CDR3 is 14 amino acids long. The CDR3 DNA sequence: TGCGCCAGCAGCTTTAGGGGCCACACCGGGGAGCTGTTTTTT. Translating gives CASSFRGHTGELFF. The full variable domain, with the rest looked up from reference TRBV5-1 and TRBJ2-2, is KAGVTQTPRYLIKTRGQQVTLSCSPISGHRSVSWYQQTPGQGLQFLFEYFSETQRNKGNFPGRFSGRQFSNSRSEMNVSTLELGDSALYLCASSFRGHTGELFFGEGSRLTVL.